This T cell receptor (beta chain) was identified in a study of cytomegalovirus exposure and HLA in healthy donors. In the PCR, 60 Vbeta and 13 Jbeta primers were used. TCRdb keeps only in-frame clones here, not all; method: immunoSEQ multiplex PCR. The table has roughly 90,000 clones, 70% to 85% seen once. Participants comprised healthy donors of bone marrow. Nominally healthy donors were sampled, though unrecorded immune exposures were likely. This CDR3 comprises 16 residues. Germline CDR1 is ENHRY and CDR2 is SYGVKD. J gave up 5 bases and V 11 bases, and 17 bases lay outside the gene matches. J is TRBJ2-3 and V is TRBV10-3; 9 bases fit TRBD1. The specimen sequenced was PBMCs. This sequence was found in a man between 18 and 35 years old in good health and CMV-seronegative. Here the CDR3 DNA reads TGTGCCGTAGGCCTATTGGGACAGGGAGGGAGAGATACGCAGTATTTT. It specifies CAVGLLGQGGRDTQYF.